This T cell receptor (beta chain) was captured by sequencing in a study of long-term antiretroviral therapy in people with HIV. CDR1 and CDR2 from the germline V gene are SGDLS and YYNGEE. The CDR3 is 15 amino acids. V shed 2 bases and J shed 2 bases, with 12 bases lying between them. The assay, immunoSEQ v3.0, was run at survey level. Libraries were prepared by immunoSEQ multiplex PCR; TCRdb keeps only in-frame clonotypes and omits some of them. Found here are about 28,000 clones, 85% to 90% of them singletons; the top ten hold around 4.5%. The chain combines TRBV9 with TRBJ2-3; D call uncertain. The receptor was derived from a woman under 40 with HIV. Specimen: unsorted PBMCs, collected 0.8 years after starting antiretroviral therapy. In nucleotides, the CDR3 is TGTGCCAGCAGCGTTAGGTCCGGCTCCACAGATACGCAGTATTTT. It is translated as CASSVRSGSTDTQYF. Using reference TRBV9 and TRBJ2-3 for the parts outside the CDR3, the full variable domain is DSGVTQTPKHLITATGQRVTLRCSPRSGDLSVYWYQQSLDQGLQFLIQYYNGEERAKGNILERFSAQQFPDLHSELNLSSLELGDSALYFCASSVRSGSTDTQYFGPGTRLTVL.